This is a list of T cell receptor beta chains from one sample in a study of blood T cell repertoires in COVID-19. Profiled with immunoSEQ multiplex PCR; TCRdb holds only in-frame clones, not every one. The sample shows 35,000 to 40,000 clones, 90% of them seen only once. The source material was peripheral blood. The receptors here all came from an older man with acute or convalescent COVID-19. Both conserved end residues are part of each CDR3. A D gene is named only where the DNA matches it firmly. Expanded clones get a size class; other rows say once, few or many, or leave the size out.

CDR3 protein | CDR3 DNA | J gene | CDR3 length | V gene | clone size | D gene
CASSIQGWNEQFF | TGCGCCAGCAGCATACAGGGGTGGAATGAGCAGTTCTTC | TRBJ2-1 | 13 | TRBV5-1 | . | TRBD1
CASSSLMGGNEQFF | TGTGCCAGCAGTTCCCTAATGGGGGGGAATGAGCAGTTCTTC | TRBJ2-1 | 14 | TRBV6-2/TRBV6-3 | . | TRBD2
CASSKQGYNEQFF | TGTGCCAGCAGCAAACAGGGCTACAATGAGCAGTTCTTC | TRBJ2-1 | 13 | TRBV7-3 | . | .
CASSPPAGGIYEQYF | TGCGCCAGCAGCCCCCCAGCGGGAGGTATCTACGAGCAGTACTTC | TRBJ2-7 | 15 | TRBV5-1 | . | TRBD2
CASSHRDRGSPLHF | TGTGCCAGCAGCCACCGGGACAGGGGCTCACCCCTCCACTTT | TRBJ1-6 | 14 | TRBV7-2 | . | TRBD1
CASSPARLATYEQYF | TGTGCCAGCAGCCCCGCCCGACTAGCAACGTACGAGCAGTACTTC | TRBJ2-7 | 15 | TRBV7-9 | once | TRBD2
CSVEPGTGGRGYTF | TGCAGCGTTGAACCCGGGACAGGGGGCCGTGGCTACACCTTC | TRBJ1-2 | 14 | TRBV29-1 | few | TRBD1
CSALTETQRFLQYF | TGCAGCGCCTTAACAGAAACCCAACGTTTTCTGCAGTACTTC | TRBJ2-7 | 14 | TRBV29-1 | . | .
CASSYRVGNTEAFF | TGCGCCAGCAGCTACAGGGTGGGGAACACTGAAGCTTTCTTT | TRBJ1-1 | 14 | TRBV5-1 | . | .
CASSPGLDRETQYF | TGTGCCAGCTCACCGGGACTAGACAGAGAGACCCAGTACTTC | TRBJ2-5 | 14 | TRBV18 | . | TRBD2
CASSLAPGQDHYGYTF | TGCGCCAGCAGCTTGGCCCCGGGACAGGACCACTATGGCTACACCTTC | TRBJ1-2 | 16 | TRBV5-1 | . | TRBD1
CASSISRGRQETQYF | TGTGCCAGTAGTATCTCAAGGGGGCGTCAAGAGACCCAGTACTTC | TRBJ2-5 | 15 | TRBV19 | . | TRBD1
CASSFPRGPTEAFF | TGTGCCAGCAGTTTTCCGCGGGGACCCACTGAAGCTTTCTTT | TRBJ1-1 | 14 | TRBV28 | . | .
CASSPTTGAIDTQYF | TGTGCCAGCAGTCCAACGACAGGGGCCATAGATACGCAGTATTTT | TRBJ2-3 | 15 | TRBV28 | once | TRBD1
CASSSRTSGTDTQYF | TGTGCCAGCAGCTCCAGGACTAGCGGGACAGATACGCAGTATTTT | TRBJ2-3 | 15 | TRBV7-2 | once | TRBD2
CASSMQQGAGTEAFF | TGTGCCAGCAGCATGCAACAGGGGGCGGGCACTGAAGCTTTCTTT | TRBJ1-1 | 15 | TRBV9 | . | TRBD1
CASSSISQGERGNTEAFF | TGTGCCAGCAGTTCCATCTCTCAGGGGGAAAGAGGGAACACTGAAGCTTTCTTT | TRBJ1-1 | 18 | TRBV28 | . | TRBD1
CASSASWTAEAFF | TGTGCCAGCAGCGCCTCTTGGACAGCTGAAGCTTTCTTT | TRBJ1-1 | 13 | TRBV9 | . | .
CASSRGGSYNSPLHF | TGTGCCAGCAGTCGAGGGGGCTCCTATAATTCACCCCTCCACTTT | TRBJ1-6 | 15 | TRBV6-5 | . | .
CASSQGADLASYEQYF | TGTGCCAGCAGTCAAGGGGCGGATCTTGCCTCCTACGAGCAGTACTTC | TRBJ2-7 | 16 | TRBV21-1 | . | .
CASSGAGAYNEQFF | TGTGCCAGCAGTGGGGCGGGGGCCTACAATGAGCAGTTCTTC | TRBJ2-1 | 14 | TRBV2 | . | TRBD2
CSVAGTGDQPQHF | TGCAGCGTTGCTGGGACAGGAGATCAGCCCCAGCATTTT | TRBJ1-5 | 13 | TRBV29-1 | . | TRBD1
CASTKAQEEGYTF | TGTGCCAGCACCAAAGCACAGGAAGAAGGCTACACCTTC | TRBJ1-2 | 13 | TRBV25-1 | . | .
CSLNGLPSQETQYF | TGCAGCCTGAATGGACTCCCCTCCCAAGAGACCCAGTACTTC | TRBJ2-5 | 14 | TRBV29-1 | . | .
CASSFLPGQGGYEQYF | TGTGCCAGCAGCTTCCTTCCCGGACAGGGGGGATACGAGCAGTACTTC | TRBJ2-7 | 16 | TRBV7-9 | once | TRBD1
CASSLEERAEQFF | TGTGCCAGCAGCTTGGAAGAGAGAGCTGAGCAGTTCTTC | TRBJ2-1 | 13 | TRBV5-4 | . | .
CASSPQGSYQETQYF | TGTGCCAGCAGCCCGCAGGGGTCGTACCAAGAGACCCAGTACTTC | TRBJ2-5 | 15 | TRBV11-2 | . | .
CASSLTPWLASGSTDTQYF | TGTGCCAGCAGTTTAACCCCTTGGTTGGCTAGCGGAAGCACAGATACGCAGTATTTT | TRBJ2-3 | 19 | TRBV27 | . | TRBD2
CASSFRASGITYNEQFF | TGTGCCAGCAGCTTTCGTGCTAGCGGGATTACCTACAATGAGCAGTTCTTC | TRBJ2-1 | 17 | TRBV11-2 | . | TRBD2
CASSPGQPQHF | TGTGCCAGCAGCCCCGGTCAGCCCCAGCATTTT | TRBJ1-5 | 11 | TRBV6-6 | . | .
CAGQGARNQPQHF | TGTGCCGGACAGGGGGCACGAAATCAGCCCCAGCATTTT | TRBJ1-5 | 13 | TRBV6-5 | . | TRBD1
CASSNRQGELFF | TGTGCCAGCAGCAACAGACAGGGGGAACTGTTTTTT | TRBJ1-4 | 12 | TRBV3-1/TRBV3-2 | few | TRBD1
CASSPQSSYNEQFF | TGTGCCAGCAGTCCTCAGTCCTCCTACAATGAGCAGTTCTTC | TRBJ2-1 | 14 | TRBV5-4 | . | .
CASSYPEDREFF | TGTGCCAGCAGCTACCCCGAGGACAGAGAGTTCTTC | TRBJ2-1 | 12 | TRBV7-3 | . | .
CASRPSTGFSTDTQYF | TGCGCCAGCAGACCCTCAACAGGGTTTAGCACAGATACGCAGTATTTT | TRBJ2-3 | 16 | TRBV5-1 | once | .
CASSLSGTYEQYF | TGTGCCAGCAGTTTATCGGGAACCTACGAGCAGTACTTC | TRBJ2-7 | 13 | TRBV6-2/TRBV6-3 | . | .
CASSLPDWSGGELFF | TGTGCCAGCAGTTTACCCGACTGGTCGGGCGGGGAGCTGTTTTTT | TRBJ2-2 | 15 | TRBV28 | . | .
CASSSPVRADTQYF | TGTGCCAGCAGCTCCCCCGTCCGCGCAGATACGCAGTATTTT | TRBJ2-3 | 14 | TRBV6-5 | . | .
CASSFTTTSGLVYNEQFF | TGTGCCAGCAGTTTTACTACGACTAGCGGGTTGGTCTACAATGAGCAGTTCTTC | TRBJ2-1 | 18 | TRBV6-2/TRBV6-3 | . | TRBD2
CASSLWRGGEETQYF | TGTGCCAGCAGCTTATGGAGGGGAGGAGAGGAGACCCAGTACTTC | TRBJ2-5 | 15 | TRBV7-2 | . | .
CASSLGGAGELFF | TGCGCCAGCAGCTTGGGGGGGGCCGGGGAGCTGTTTTTT | TRBJ2-2 | 13 | TRBV5-1 | . | .
CASSVDIGVETQYF | TGTGCCAGCAGCGTAGATATAGGGGTGGAGACCCAGTACTTC | TRBJ2-5 | 14 | TRBV9 | once | .
CASSVGGTDTQYF | TGTGCCAGCAGCGTAGGAGGCACAGATACGCAGTATTTT | TRBJ2-3 | 13 | TRBV9 | . | .
CASSVDSYGYTF | TGTGCCAGCAGCGTAGACAGCTATGGCTACACCTTC | TRBJ1-2 | 12 | TRBV9 | . | .
CASSEGLEDIQYF | TGTGCCAGCAGTGAAGGCTTAGAGGACATTCAGTACTTC | TRBJ2-4 | 13 | TRBV2 | once | .
CASSVGTTNYEQYF | TGTGCCAGCAGCGTAGGGACTACCAACTACGAGCAGTACTTC | TRBJ2-7 | 14 | TRBV5-5 | . | TRBD2
CASSLSGDRAGETQYF | TGTGCCAGCAGTTTAAGCGGGGACAGGGCAGGGGAGACCCAGTACTTC | TRBJ2-5 | 16 | TRBV27 | . | TRBD1
CAISEWVGGAHGYTF | TGTGCCATCAGTGAGTGGGTAGGGGGCGCCCATGGCTACACCTTC | TRBJ1-2 | 15 | TRBV10-3 | . | TRBD1
CASSWGQTGGGSPLHF | TGTGCCAGCAGCTGGGGCCAAACAGGGGGCGGCTCACCCCTCCACTTT | TRBJ1-6 | 16 | TRBV5-5 | . | TRBD1
CASFPGTGLEKLFF | TGTGCCAGCTTTCCCGGGACAGGCCTAGAAAAACTGTTTTTT | TRBJ1-4 | 14 | TRBV2 | . | TRBD1
CAISAGRGNQPQHF | TGTGCCATCAGTGCTGGGAGGGGGAATCAGCCCCAGCATTTT | TRBJ1-5 | 14 | TRBV10-3 | . | .
CAAAAGGVQETQYF | TGTGCCGCAGCCGCGGGGGGCGTACAAGAGACCCAGTACTTC | TRBJ2-5 | 14 | TRBV10-3 | . | TRBD2
CASSATGTGGYQPQHF | TGTGCCAGCTCTGCCACAGGGACGGGGGGCTATCAGCCCCAGCATTTT | TRBJ1-5 | 16 | TRBV18 | . | .
CASSYSREPYF | TGTGCCAGCAGCTATTCACGTGAGCCGTACTTC | TRBJ2-7 | 11 | TRBV7-2 | . | .
CASSLQGKQYF | TGTGCCAGCAGCCTACAGGGAAAACAGTACTTC | TRBJ2-7 | 11 | TRBV13 | . | .
CASSSSSGPNEQFF | TGTGCCAGCAGCTCCAGTAGCGGGCCCAATGAGCAGTTCTTC | TRBJ2-1 | 14 | TRBV7-9 | . | TRBD2
CASSSETGGYEKLFF | TGTGCCAGCAGCTCAGAGACAGGGGGTTATGAAAAACTGTTTTTT | TRBJ1-4 | 15 | TRBV7-9 | . | TRBD1
CASSAAVGQQETQYF | TGTGCCAGCAGCGCCGCCGTGGGACAGCAAGAGACCCAGTACTTC | TRBJ2-5 | 15 | TRBV9 | . | TRBD1
CASSLAGNTGELFF | TGCGCCAGCAGCTTGGCAGGGAACACCGGGGAGCTGTTTTTT | TRBJ2-2 | 14 | TRBV5-1 | . | .